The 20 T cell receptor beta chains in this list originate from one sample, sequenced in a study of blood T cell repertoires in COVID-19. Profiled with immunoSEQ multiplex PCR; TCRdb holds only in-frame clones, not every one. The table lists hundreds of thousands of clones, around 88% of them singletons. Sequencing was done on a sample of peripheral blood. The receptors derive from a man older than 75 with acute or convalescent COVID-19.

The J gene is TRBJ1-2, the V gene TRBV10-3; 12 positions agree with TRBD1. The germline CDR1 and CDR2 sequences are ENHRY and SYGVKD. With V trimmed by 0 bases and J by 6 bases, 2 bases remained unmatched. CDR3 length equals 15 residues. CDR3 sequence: CAISESGQGANGYTF. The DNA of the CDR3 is TGTGCCATCAGTGAGTCGGGACAGGGGGCCAATGGCTACACCTTC.

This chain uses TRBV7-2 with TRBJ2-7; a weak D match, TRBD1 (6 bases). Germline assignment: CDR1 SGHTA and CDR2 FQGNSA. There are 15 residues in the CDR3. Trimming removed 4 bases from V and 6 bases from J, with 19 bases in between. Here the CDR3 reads CASSYESGAGGEQYF. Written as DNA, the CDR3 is TGTGCCAGCAGCTACGAGTCAGGGGCCGGCGGCGAGCAGTACTTC.

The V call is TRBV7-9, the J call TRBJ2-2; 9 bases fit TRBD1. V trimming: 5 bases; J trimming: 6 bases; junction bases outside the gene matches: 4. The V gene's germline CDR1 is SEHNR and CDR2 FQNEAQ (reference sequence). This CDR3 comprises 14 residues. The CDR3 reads CASSPRTGAGELFF. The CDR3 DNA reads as TGTGCCAGCAGCCCTAGGACAGGGGCCGGGGAGCTGTTTTTT.

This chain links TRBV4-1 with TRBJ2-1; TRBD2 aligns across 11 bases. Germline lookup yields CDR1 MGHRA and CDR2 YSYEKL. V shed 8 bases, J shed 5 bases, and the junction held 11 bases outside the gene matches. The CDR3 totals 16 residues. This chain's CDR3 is CASHSGGGLADNEQFF. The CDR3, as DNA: TGCGCCAGCCACTCAGGGGGGGGACTAGCGGACAATGAGCAGTTCTTC.

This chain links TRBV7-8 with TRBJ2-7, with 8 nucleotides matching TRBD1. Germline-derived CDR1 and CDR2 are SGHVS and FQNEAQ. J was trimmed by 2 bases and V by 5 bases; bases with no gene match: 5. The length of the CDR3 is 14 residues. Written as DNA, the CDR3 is TGTGCCAGCAGCGCATCGACAGGGGCCTACGAGCAGTACTTC. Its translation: CASSASTGAYEQYF.

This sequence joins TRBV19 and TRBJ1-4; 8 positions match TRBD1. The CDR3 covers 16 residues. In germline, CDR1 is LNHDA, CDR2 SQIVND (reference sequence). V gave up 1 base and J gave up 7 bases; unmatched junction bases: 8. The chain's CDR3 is CASSIGGQGRAEKLFF. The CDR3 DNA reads TGTGCCAGTAGTATAGGAGGACAGGGCCGCGCTGAAAAACTGTTTTTT.

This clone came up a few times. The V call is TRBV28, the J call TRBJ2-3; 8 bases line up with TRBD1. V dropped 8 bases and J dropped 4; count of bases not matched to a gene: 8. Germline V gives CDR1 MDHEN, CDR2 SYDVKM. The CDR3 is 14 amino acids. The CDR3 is CASRDRGEPDTQYF. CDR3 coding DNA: TGTGCCAGCCGCGACAGGGGCGAACCAGATACGCAGTATTTT.

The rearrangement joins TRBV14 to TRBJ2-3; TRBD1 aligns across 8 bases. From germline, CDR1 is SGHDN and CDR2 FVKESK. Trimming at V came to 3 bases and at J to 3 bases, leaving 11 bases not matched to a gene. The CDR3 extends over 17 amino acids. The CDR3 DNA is TGTGCCAGCAGCCACCCACAGGGGGATTACCGGACAGATACGCAGTATTTT. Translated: CASSHPQGDYRTDTQYF.

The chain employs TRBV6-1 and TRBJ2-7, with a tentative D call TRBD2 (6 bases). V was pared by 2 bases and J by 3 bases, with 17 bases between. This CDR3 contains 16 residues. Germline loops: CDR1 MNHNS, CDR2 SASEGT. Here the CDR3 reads CASSEMKWASDYEQYF. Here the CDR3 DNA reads TGTGCCAGCAGTGAAATGAAGTGGGCTAGCGACTACGAGCAGTACTTC.

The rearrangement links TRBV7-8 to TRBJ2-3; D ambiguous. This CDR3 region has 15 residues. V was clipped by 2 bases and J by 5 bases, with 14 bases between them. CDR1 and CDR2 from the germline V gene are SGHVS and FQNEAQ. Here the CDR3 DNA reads TGTGCCAGCAGCTTATTGGCAGAAGTGGTAGATACGCAGTATTTT. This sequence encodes CASSLLAEVVDTQYF.

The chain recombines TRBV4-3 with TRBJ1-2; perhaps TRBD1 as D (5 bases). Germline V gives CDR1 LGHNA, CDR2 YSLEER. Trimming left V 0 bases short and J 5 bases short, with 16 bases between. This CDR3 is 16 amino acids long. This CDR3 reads CASSQDSSGKSYGYTF. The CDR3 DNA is TGCGCCAGCAGCCAAGATTCGTCAGGGAAGAGTTATGGCTACACCTTC.

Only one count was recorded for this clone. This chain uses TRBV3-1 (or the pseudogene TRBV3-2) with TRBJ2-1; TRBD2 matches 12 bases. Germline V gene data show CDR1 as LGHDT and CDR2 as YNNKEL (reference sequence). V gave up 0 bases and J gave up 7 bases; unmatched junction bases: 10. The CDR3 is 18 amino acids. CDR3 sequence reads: CASSQEASGRAGGNEQFF. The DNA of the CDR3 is TGTGCCAGCAGCCAAGAAGCTAGCGGGAGGGCCGGGGGAAATGAGCAGTTCTTC.

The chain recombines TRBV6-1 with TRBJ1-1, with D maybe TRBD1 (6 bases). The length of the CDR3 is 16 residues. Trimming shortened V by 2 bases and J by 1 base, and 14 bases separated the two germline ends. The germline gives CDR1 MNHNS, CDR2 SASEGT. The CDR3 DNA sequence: TGTGCCAGCAGTGAAAAGACAGGCTATGGGAACACTGAAGCTTTCTTT. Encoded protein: CASSEKTGYGNTEAFF.

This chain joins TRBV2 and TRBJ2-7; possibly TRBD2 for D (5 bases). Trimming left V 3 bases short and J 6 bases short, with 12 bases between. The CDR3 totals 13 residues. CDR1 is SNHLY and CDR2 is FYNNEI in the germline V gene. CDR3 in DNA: TGTGCCAGCAGTGAGAGAGGGCTGGGCGAGCAGTACTTC. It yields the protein CASSERGLGEQYF.

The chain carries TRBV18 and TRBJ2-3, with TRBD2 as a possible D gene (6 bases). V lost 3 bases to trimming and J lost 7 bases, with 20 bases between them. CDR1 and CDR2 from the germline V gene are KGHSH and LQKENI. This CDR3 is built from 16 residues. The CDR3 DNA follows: TGTGCCAGCTCACCTGGACTACCCGACGGGGGTCATACGCAGTATTTT. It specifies CASSPGLPDGGHTQYF.

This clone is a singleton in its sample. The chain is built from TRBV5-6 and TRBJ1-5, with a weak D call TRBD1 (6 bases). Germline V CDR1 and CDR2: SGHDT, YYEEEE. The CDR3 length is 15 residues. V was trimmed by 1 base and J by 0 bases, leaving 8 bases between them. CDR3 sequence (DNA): TGTGCCAGCAGCTTGACAGGGTATAGCAATCAGCCCCAGCATTTT. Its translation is CASSLTGYSNQPQHF.

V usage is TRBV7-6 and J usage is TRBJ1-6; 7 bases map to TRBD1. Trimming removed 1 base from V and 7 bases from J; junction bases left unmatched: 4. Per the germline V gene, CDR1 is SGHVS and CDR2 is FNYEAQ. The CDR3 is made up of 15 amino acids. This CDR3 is CASSLETGQNSPLHF. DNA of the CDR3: TGTGCCAGCAGCTTAGAGACAGGGCAGAATTCACCCCTCCACTTT.

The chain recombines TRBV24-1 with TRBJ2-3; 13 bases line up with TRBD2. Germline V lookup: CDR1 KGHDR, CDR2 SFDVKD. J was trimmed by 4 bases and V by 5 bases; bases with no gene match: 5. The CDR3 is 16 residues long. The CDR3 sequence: CATSGTSGGASDTQYF. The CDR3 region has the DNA TGTGCCACCAGTGGAACTAGCGGGGGGGCATCAGATACGCAGTATTTT.

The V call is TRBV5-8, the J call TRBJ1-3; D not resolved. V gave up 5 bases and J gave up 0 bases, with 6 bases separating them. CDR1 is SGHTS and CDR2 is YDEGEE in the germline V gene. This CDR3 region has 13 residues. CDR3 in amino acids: CASRQSSGNTIYF. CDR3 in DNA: TGTGCCAGCAGACAGAGCTCTGGAAACACCATATATTTT.

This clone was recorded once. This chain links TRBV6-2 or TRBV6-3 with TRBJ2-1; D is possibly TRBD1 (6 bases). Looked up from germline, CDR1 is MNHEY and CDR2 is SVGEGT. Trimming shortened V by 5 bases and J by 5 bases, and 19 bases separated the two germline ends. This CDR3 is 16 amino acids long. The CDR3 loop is CASSPQGKRGNNEQFF. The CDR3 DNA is TGTGCCAGCAGTCCCCAAGGGAAGAGGGGGAACAATGAGCAGTTCTTC.